Following are 23 T cell receptor beta chains from one sample sequenced in a study of response to subunit inactivated influenza vaccine. TCRdb recomputed calls from the RT-PCR reads with MiXCR, one row per CDR3 protein. Found here are some 180,000 distinct CDR3 sequences, about a tenth of them singletons; the top ten hold 9.5% to 13%. The specimen was non-naive T cells sorted from PBMCs, collected on the day of vaccination. The receptors originated from a man between 50 and 59 years old who received an inactivated influenza vaccine.

This rearrangement joins TRBV30 to TRBJ2-6; D remains ambiguous. CDR1 is GTSNPN and CDR2 is SVGIG in the germline V gene (reference sequence). This CDR3 region has 15 residues. V was shortened by 0 bases and J by 4 bases, with 10 bases between the two germline ends. CDR3 loop: CAWSVSRSGANVLTF. The CDR3 DNA reads as TGTGCCTGGAGTGTATCTCGGAGCGGGGCCAACGTCCTGACTTTC.

This clonotype has more than one count but fewer than ten. The V gene is TRBV15, the J gene TRBJ1-2, with unresolved D. The CDR3 has 15 residues. V lost 0 bases and J lost 1, with 9 bases in between. CDR1 is LNHNV, CDR2 YYDKDF, per germline (reference sequence). This CDR3 is CATSREIGVNYGYTF. CDR3 coding DNA: TGTGCCACCAGCAGAGAAATTGGAGTTAACTATGGCTACACCTTC.

This clonotype has more than one count but fewer than ten. The chain employs TRBV13 and TRBJ2-1, with a weak D call TRBD2 (6 bases). Trimming removed 8 bases from V and 6 bases from J, with 17 bases in between. CDR3 length equals 14 residues. Germline values: CDR1 PRHDT, CDR2 FYEKMQ (reference sequence). The CDR3 sequence is CASSGGRGFNEQFF. As DNA, the CDR3 is TGTGCCAGCTCCGGGGGACGCGGATTCAATGAGCAGTTCTTC.

A note on this clonotype: The junction shows a germline mismatch at one end, possibly a read error. The V gene is TRBV7-8, the J gene TRBJ2-5; 16 bases fit TRBD2. The length of the CDR3 is 17 residues. Germline CDR1 reads SGHVS; CDR2 reads FQNEAQ. This chain's CDR3 is CASSLREGTSGRERETF. Here the CDR3 DNA reads TGTGCCAGCAGCTTAAGGGAGGGGACTAGCGGGAGGGAGCGAGAAACCTTC.

This clonotype has a handful of counts. This chain joins TRBV11-2 and TRBJ2-3; D call uncertain. V was shortened by 2 bases and J by 1 base, with 13 bases between the two germline ends. CDR1 is SGHAT, CDR2 FQNNGV, per germline. This CDR3 has 16 residues. CDR3 DNA sequence: TGTGCCAGCAGCTTACGGTTGGGCGAGCGCACAGATACGCAGTATTTT. Protein sequence: CASSLRLGERTDTQYF.

This clonotype was seen a handful of times. The chain recombines TRBV20-1 with TRBJ1-5; maybe TRBD1 (5 bases). The CDR3 is made up of 14 amino acids. Germline V gene lookup returns CDR1 DFQATT and CDR2 SNEGSKA (reference sequence). Trimming left V 5 bases short and J 2 bases short, with 13 bases between. CDR3 nucleotides: TGCAGTGCTTTAAACGGGGGAGGCAATCAGCCCCAGCATTTT. Its translation is CSALNGGGNQPQHF.

This clonotype was seen repeatedly, ten times or more. V is TRBV4-3 and J is TRBJ2-7; the match to TRBD2 covers 7 bases. Looked up from germline, CDR1 is LGHNA and CDR2 is YSLEER. V lost 0 bases, J lost 2 bases, and 10 bases stayed unmatched. This CDR3 region has 17 residues. The CDR3 spells CASSQDRSGGWTYEQYF. The CDR3 nucleotides are TGCGCCAGCAGCCAAGATCGATCCGGGGGGTGGACCTACGAGCAGTACTTC.

This clonotype showed up just a few times. The rearrangement uses TRBV6-2 or TRBV6-3 and TRBJ1-2; D gene unclear. CDR3 length: 14 residues. In germline, CDR1 is MNHEY, CDR2 SVGEGT. V was pared by 2 bases and J by 5 bases, with 12 bases between. The CDR3 loop reads CASSYVAGYYGYTF. The CDR3 nucleotides read TGTGCCAGCAGTTACGTAGCAGGTTATTATGGCTACACCTTC.

This clonotype has a count of ten or more. V usage is TRBV11-2 and J usage is TRBJ2-1; no clear D. V was shortened by 5 bases and J by 12 bases, with 11 bases between the two germline ends. The CDR3 consists of 11 residues. CDR1 SGHAT and CDR2 FQNNGV come from the germline V gene. CDR3 sequence reads: CASSQASLQFF. The CDR3 DNA reads TGTGCCAGCAGCCAGGCGTCCCTGCAGTTCTTC.

The sample holds a few counts of this clonotype. The chain is built from TRBV6-2 or TRBV6-3 and TRBJ1-5; a weak D match, TRBD1 (6 bases). CDR1 and CDR2 (germline): MNHEY, SVGEGT. The CDR3 runs to 15 residues. Trimming left V 5 bases short and J 6 bases short, with 17 bases between. CDR3 DNA sequence: TGTGCCAGCAGTCCCTCGGAGGAGGGGGGTCAGCCCCAGCATTTT. It codes for CASSPSEEGGQPQHF.

This clonotype has more than one count but fewer than ten. V and J are TRBV20-1 and TRBJ1-4, with a tentative D call TRBD1 (5 bases). The CDR3 consists of 15 residues. V lost 6 bases and J lost 11, with 25 bases in between. Germline-derived CDR1 and CDR2 are DFQATT and SNEGSKA (reference sequence). The CDR3, as DNA: TGCAGTGCCCCCATGGACGGACCCGACTGGGGGAAACTGTTTTTT. Protein product: CSAPMDGPDWGKLFF.

There are a few counts of this clonotype. This chain links TRBV5-1 with TRBJ2-7, with D uncertain. V lost 0 bases, J lost 3 bases, and 13 bases lay in between. The CDR3 covers 15 residues. Germline values: CDR1 SGHRS, CDR2 YFSETQ. The CDR3 sequence: CASSLAGSLSYEQYF. CDR3 sequence (DNA): TGCGCCAGCAGCTTGGCTGGCTCCTTAAGCTACGAGCAGTACTTC.

The chain employs TRBV7-2 and TRBJ2-1; a weak D match, TRBD1 (7 bases). CDR3 length: 15 residues. V was clipped by 5 bases and J by 3 bases, with 14 bases between them. Germline V gene lookup returns CDR1 SGHTA and CDR2 FQGNSA. The CDR3 DNA is TGTGCCAGCAGCCCGCGGGACAGCTTCTACAATGAGCAGTTCTTC. Protein sequence: CASSPRDSFYNEQFF.

V gene TRBV12-3 or TRBV12-4 combines with J gene TRBJ1-3, with D hard to call. V was cut by 1 base and J by 0 bases, with 7 bases left in between. The CDR3 covers 15 residues. The CDR3 bases are TGTGCCAGCAGTTTAGTGGGGAGCTCTGGAAACACCATATATTTT. Translation: CASSLVGSSGNTIYF.

This clonotype has ten or more counts. The rearrangement joins TRBV5-1 to TRBJ2-7; 9 nucleotides line up with TRBD2. V trimming: 3 bases; J trimming: 3 bases; junction bases outside the gene matches: 13. The CDR3 is 17 amino acids. Germline assignment: CDR1 SGHRS and CDR2 YFSETQ. The CDR3 bases are TGCGCCAGCAGCTCCTCGGCTAGCGGGAAACTCAGCTACGAGCAGTACTTC. It encodes CASSSSASGKLSYEQYF.

The rearrangement joins TRBV7-2 to TRBJ2-5, with a weak D call TRBD1 (6 bases). Trimming removed 5 bases from V and 3 bases from J, with 16 bases in between. In germline, CDR1 is SGHTA, CDR2 FQGNSA. The CDR3 sequence is 15 residues long. CDR3 DNA sequence: TGTGCCAGCAGCCGCAAACAGGGTGTGGAAGAGACCCAGTACTTC. Translation: CASSRKQGVEETQYF.

This clonotype was seen many times. The chain has TRBV12-3 or TRBV12-4 and TRBJ2-1; 9 nucleotides agree with TRBD1. The CDR3 sequence is 15 residues long. V shed 6 bases, J shed 2 bases, and the junction held 5 bases outside the gene matches. CDR3 loop: CASSIQGAAYNEQFF. DNA of the CDR3: TGTGCCAGCAGCATACAGGGGGCAGCCTACAATGAGCAGTTCTTC.

In its sample, this clonotype was seen a few times. The J gene is TRBJ2-1, the V gene TRBV20-1, with 7 bases lining up with TRBD1. Germline assignment: CDR1 DFQATT and CDR2 SNEGSKA (reference sequence). This CDR3 has 12 amino acids. Trimming cost V 6 bases and J 5 bases; bases outside gene matches: 4. The DNA of the CDR3 is TGCAGTGCAAACGACAGGGACAATGAGCAGTTCTTC. Translating it yields CSANDRDNEQFF.

This clonotype was observed many times. The chain joins TRBV5-1 to TRBJ2-2; 7 nucleotides agree with TRBD2. The V gene's germline CDR1 is SGHRS and CDR2 YFSETQ. CDR3 length: 15 residues. With V trimmed by 6 bases and J by 5 bases, 10 bases remained unmatched. CDR3 in amino acids: CASKRRGDSTGELFF. DNA of the CDR3: TGCGCCAGCAAGCGTCGGGGGGACTCAACCGGGGAGCTGTTTTTT.

This clonotype has a handful of counts. The chain uses TRBV3-1 and TRBJ1-2; D remains ambiguous. Trimming left V 4 bases short and J 0 bases short, with 6 bases between. Germline CDR1 and CDR2: LGHDT and YNNKEL (reference sequence). The CDR3 has 13 amino acids. CDR3 DNA: TGTGCCAGCAGCCTGACATCTAACTATGGCTACACCTTC. Its protein product is CASSLTSNYGYTF.

This clonotype was found many times. The chain couples TRBV18 to TRBJ1-2; no clear D. Germline CDR1 is KGHSH and CDR2 is LQKENI. V lost 1 base and J 4 bases, leaving 19 bases between the germline ends. CDR3 length: 17 amino acids. The CDR3 nucleotides read TGTGCCAGCTCACCACAGATGAGGAACCCCGAGCGCTATGGCTACACCTTC. Protein: CASSPQMRNPERYGYTF.

This clonotype was detected a few times. V is TRBV28 and J is TRBJ1-2, with TRBD1 matching over 9 bases. Germline lookup yields CDR1 MDHEN and CDR2 SYDVKM. The CDR3 runs to 12 residues. J gave up 10 bases and V 6 bases, and 6 bases lay outside the gene matches. CDR3 residues: CASSSRDRAYTF. The CDR3 nucleotides read TGTGCCAGCAGCAGCCGGGACAGGGCCTACACCTTC.

This clonotype appeared many times. The chain couples TRBV28 to TRBJ1-1, with 11 bases that match TRBD1. This CDR3 comprises 13 residues. The V gene's germline CDR1 is MDHEN and CDR2 SYDVKM. V shed 5 bases and J 8 bases; nucleotides not matched to a gene: 4. DNA of the CDR3: TGTGCCAGCAGTGACGGACAGGGGGCGGAAGCTTTCTTT. This sequence encodes CASSDGQGAEAFF.